These T cell receptor beta chains were read from a single sample in a study of blood T cell repertoires in COVID-19. The data were produced by immunoSEQ multiplex PCR, yet TCRdb's version contains in-frame clones alone and is incomplete. Of a few hundred thousand clones in the sample, around 82% are singletons; the top ten hold around 2.9%. The source material was peripheral blood. The origin of the receptors is a woman younger than 35 with acute or convalescent COVID-19. Both conserved end residues are trimmed from each CDR3. A D gene is named only where the DNA matches it firmly.

d_call,v_call,cdr3_aa
.,TRBV6-5,ASSYSLQVNTEAF
.,TRBV30,AWSLGGQGEAF
TRBD2,TRBV28,ATGTSGLNEQF
TRBD1,TRBV24-1,ATSAPDRGNYGYT
.,TRBV6-4,ASSALSTGELF
TRBD1,TRBV5-1,ASSLASGGTEAF
.,TRBV5-1,ASSPRSANTGELF
TRBD2,TRBV11-2,ASSFLAGTYNEQF
.,TRBV27,ASSFTTLNTGELF
.,TRBV13,ASSSGVRGPTYTGELF
TRBD1,TRBV6-5,ASSNRGQTGPQH
.,TRBV20-1,SAEDGQPQH
.,TRBV7-9,ASSPLGAYYGYT
.,TRBV5-6,ASSLSLNTEAF
TRBD1,TRBV25-1,ASTTQEYGTETYEQY
TRBD2,TRBV7-6,ASSPGTSFNEQF
.,TRBV19,ASRIQGANTGELF
TRBD2,TRBV5-1,ASSSLAASSYNEQF
TRBD1,TRBV12-5,ASGLVVGQHFSGANVLT
TRBD1,TRBV6-5,ASSTSGGAYGYT
TRBD1,TRBV5-1,ASSLGTAIFGELF
.,TRBV20-1,SARDPTEHYEQY
TRBD2,TRBV7-6,ASSLQGLGLYNEQF
TRBD1,TRBV19,ASSTADRGSYEQY
TRBD2,TRBV7-8,ASSIRSGSVEETQY
.,TRBV6-5,ASSYSNGGGEKLF
.,TRBV4-2,ASSQASGTYNEQF
.,TRBV11-2,ASSLLTGRSTGELF
.,TRBV7-2,ASSLFRATNEKLF
.,TRBV28,ASSSPSLQSGPVGYEQY
TRBD1,TRBV19,ASNRGYTEAF
.,TRBV6-1,ASSDRADSYNSPLH
.,TRBV9,ASSKGQSYNSPLH
TRBD1,TRBV27,ASSLNSPQGVGTEAF
.,TRBV19,ASIGTPYSNQPQH
.,TRBV5-6,ASSLAWASEKLETQY
TRBD2,TRBV12-5,ASGLGGLADPTGELF
.,TRBV14,ASSQDFGGGSPLH
.,TRBV7-2,ASSLGYSTDTQY
.,TRBV11-2,ASSLGQDYGYT
TRBD1,TRBV4-1,ASSRDRDFSPLH